The text below deals with one T cell receptor (beta chain). These data come from a study of blood T cell repertoires in COVID-19. Study summary: COVID-19 samples from acute and convalescent phases originated in the United States, Italy and Spain. In each case, the material was cDNA or gDNA derived from T cells, B-cell-depleted T cells, or PBMCs.

In the authors' methods: Amplifying reference gene primers gave estimates of nucleated cell counts. The table came from immunoSEQ multiplex PCR; TCRdb's copy has only in-frame clones and leaves some out. V and J calls and clone size are those listed in that table; D and trimming were worked out from the DNA. The table lists some 220,000 clones, about 80% of them singletons, with roughly 3% in the top ten. The CDR3 has 13 amino acids. The germline V gene encodes CDR1 MGHRA and CDR2 YSYEKL. Unmatched junction bases numbered 5, after V lost 4 bases and J lost 7 bases. This sequence was found in a woman aged 25-40 years who had recovered from COVID-19. The rearrangement joins TRBV4-1 to TRBJ2-7; the match to TRBD1 covers 9 bases. The sequencing input was peripheral blood. The CDR3 reads CASSRTGGVEQYF. The CDR3 DNA reads as TGCGCCAGCAGCCGAACAGGGGGCGTAGAGCAGTACTTC.